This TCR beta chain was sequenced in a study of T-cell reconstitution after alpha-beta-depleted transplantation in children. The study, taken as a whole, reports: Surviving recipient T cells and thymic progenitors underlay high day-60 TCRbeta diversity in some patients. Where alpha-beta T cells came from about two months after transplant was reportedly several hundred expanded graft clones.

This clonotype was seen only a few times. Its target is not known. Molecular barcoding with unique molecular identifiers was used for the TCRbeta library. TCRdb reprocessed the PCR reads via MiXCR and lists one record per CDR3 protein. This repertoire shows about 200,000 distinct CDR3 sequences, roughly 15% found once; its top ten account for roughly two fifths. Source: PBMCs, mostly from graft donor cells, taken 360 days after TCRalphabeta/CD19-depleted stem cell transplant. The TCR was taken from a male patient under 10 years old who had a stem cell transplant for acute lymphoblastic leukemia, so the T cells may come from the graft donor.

This CDR3 is CASSYDVGQGRYEQYF. The DNA of the CDR3 is TGTGCCAGCAGTTACGATGTGGGCCAGGGACGGTACGAGCAGTACTTC. The V call is TRBV6-5, the J call TRBJ2-7; D may be TRBD1 or TRBD2 (5 bases each). Trimming took 2 bases from V and 4 from J, leaving 18 bases between them. Germline values: CDR1 MNHEY, CDR2 SVGAGI. This CDR3 has 16 residues.